Each of the 3 T cell receptor beta chains below was sequenced from the same sample in a study of T-cell memory formation after mild COVID-19. TCRdb re-analysed the 5' RACE reads in MiXCR, keeping a single row per CDR3 protein. This table holds around 60,000 distinct CDR3 sequences, 8% to 9.5% found once. Sequencing used PBMCs or a T cell subset sorted from them (not recorded which). These receptors were collected from a man aged 18 to 29 who had mild COVID-19 (a few samples of this study predate the infection). Cell type and time point are not known.

The chain links TRBV6-2 or TRBV6-3 to TRBJ2-7; 8 nucleotides align to TRBD1. V lost 6 bases, J lost 3 bases, and 4 bases stayed unmatched. The CDR3 covers 13 residues. Germline V gives CDR1 MNHEY, CDR2 SVGEGT. CDR3 sequence reads: CASSPGGGYEQYV. The DNA of the CDR3 is TGTGCCAGCAGCCCAGGGGGCGGCTACGAGCAGTACGTC.

In its sample, this clonotype was seen a few times. V and J are TRBV18 and TRBJ2-3, with D unresolved. CDR1 is KGHSH and CDR2 is LQKENI in the germline V gene. This CDR3 comprises 14 residues. V lost 3 bases and J 0 bases, leaving 7 bases between the germline ends. CDR3 in DNA: TGTGCCAGCTCACCCTCGGAGAGCACAGATACGCAGTATTTT. Its translation is CASSPSESTDTQYF.

This clonotype was observed many times. This chain connects TRBV2 to TRBJ1-1; possibly TRBD1 for D (5 bases). The CDR3 contains 12 residues. Germline CDR1 is SNHLY and CDR2 is FYNNEI. V lost 5 bases and J 5 bases, leaving 9 bases between the germline ends. CDR3 DNA: TGTGCCAGCAGTCCGCAGGGTACTGAAGCTTTCTTT. Amino acid sequence: CASSPQGTEAFF. Full variable domain (rest looked up from reference TRBV2 and TRBJ1-1): EPEVTQTPSHQVTQMGQEVILRCVPISNHLYFYWYRQILGQKVEFLVSFYNNEISEKSEIFDDQFSVERPDGSNFTLKIRSTKLEDSAMYFCASSPQGTEAFFGQGTRLTVV.